This TCR beta chain appears in the sequencing data of a study of T-cell reconstitution after alpha-beta-depleted transplantation in children. Preparation of the TCRbeta library used unique molecular identifiers. TCRdb recomputed calls from the PCR reads with MiXCR, one row per CDR3 protein. Of hundreds of thousands of distinct CDR3 sequences in the sample, roughly 17% were seen once. The sample holds many counts of this clonotype. This CDR3 comprises 13 residues. V was pared by 0 bases and J by 14 bases, with 11 bases between. CDR1 MNHEY and CDR2 SVGEGT come from the germline V gene. The TCR comes from a human donor who donated a stem cell graft to a child with acute myeloid leukemia. This chain connects TRBV6-2 or TRBV6-3 to TRBJ1-6, with D maybe TRBD1 (6 bases). Sequenced material: PBMCs from the stem cell graft donor, taken from the stem cell graft. In DNA form, the CDR3 reads TGTGCCAGCAGTTACTCGCAGGGGATAACCCTCCACTTT. This translates into CASSYSQGITLHF.